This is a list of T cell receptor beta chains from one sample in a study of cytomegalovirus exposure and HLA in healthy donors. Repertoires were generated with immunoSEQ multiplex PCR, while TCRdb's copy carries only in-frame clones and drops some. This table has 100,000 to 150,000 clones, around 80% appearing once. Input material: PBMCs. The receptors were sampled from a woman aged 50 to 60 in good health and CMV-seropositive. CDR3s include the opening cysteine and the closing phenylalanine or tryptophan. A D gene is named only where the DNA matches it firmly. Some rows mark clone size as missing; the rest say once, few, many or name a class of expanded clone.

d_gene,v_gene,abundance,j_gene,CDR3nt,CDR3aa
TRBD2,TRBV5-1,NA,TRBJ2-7,TGCGCCAGCAGCCTCAGCGGGAGGGGTCGCGAGCAGTACTTC,CASSLSGRGREQYF
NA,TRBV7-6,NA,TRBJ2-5,TGTGCCAGCAGCACATTCATGGAGTACCAAGAGACCCAGTACTTC,CASSTFMEYQETQYF
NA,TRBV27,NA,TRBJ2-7,TGTGCCAGCAGTTTAAGTGGAGGGCAGCCTCCCTACGAGCAGTACTTC,CASSLSGGQPPYEQYF
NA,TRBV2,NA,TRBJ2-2,TGTGCCAGCAGTGGGGGCCAGGATTCCGGGGAGCTGTTTTTT,CASSGGQDSGELFF
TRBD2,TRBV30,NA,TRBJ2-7,TGTGCCTGGAGTGCCCCCCTAGAGGCGGGAGTTTCCTACGAGCAGTACTTC,CAWSAPLEAGVSYEQYF
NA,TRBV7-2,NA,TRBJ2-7,TGTGCCACCGCGGCTCAGGGGAGGCAGTACTTC,CATAAQGRQYF
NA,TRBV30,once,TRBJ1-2,TGTGCCTGGAGTGTAAAGGGGGTGGACTATGGCTACACCTTC,CAWSVKGVDYGYTF
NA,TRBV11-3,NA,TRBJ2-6,TGTGCCAGCAGCTTAGACATTGGAGTGGGTGGGGCCAACGTCCTGACTTTC,CASSLDIGVGGANVLTF
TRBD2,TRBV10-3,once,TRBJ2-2,TGTGCCATCAGTCGGAATAGCGGGAGTAGCGGAAACACCGGGGAGCTGTTTTTT,CAISRNSGSSGNTGELFF
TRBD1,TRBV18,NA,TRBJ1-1,TGTGCCAGCTCCCCTACGACAGGGCCGCTCACTGAAGCTTTCTTT,CASSPTTGPLTEAFF
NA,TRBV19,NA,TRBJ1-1,TGTGCCAGCACGGGAACCATGAACACTGAAGCTTTCTTT,CASTGTMNTEAFF
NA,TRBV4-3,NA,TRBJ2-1,TGCGCCAGCAGCCAAGATCTCGGGACTTACAATGAGCAGTTCTTC,CASSQDLGTYNEQFF
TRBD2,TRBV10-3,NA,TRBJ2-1,TGTGCCATCACGGCGGGGGGGAGCTCCTACAATGAGCAGTTCTTC,CAITAGGSSYNEQFF
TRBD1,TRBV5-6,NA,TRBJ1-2,TGTGCCAGCAGCTTCCGGGACAGGGGAAAATTTGGCTACACCTTC,CASSFRDRGKFGYTF
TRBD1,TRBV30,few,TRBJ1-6,TGTGCCTGGAGTGAGGGACAGAGCTCCTATAATTCACCCCTCCACTTT,CAWSEGQSSYNSPLHF
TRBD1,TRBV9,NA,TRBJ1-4,TGTGCCAGCAGCGTAGATGGGACAGGTCCGGAAAAACTGTTTTTT,CASSVDGTGPEKLFF
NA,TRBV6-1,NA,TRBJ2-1,TGTGCCAGCACCCGGGTCTGGAACGGAGGGGATGAGCAGTTCTTC,CASTRVWNGGDEQFF
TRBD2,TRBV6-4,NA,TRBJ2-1,TGTGCCAGCAGTTCAGTGGCGGGGGGGCTCAATGAGCAGTTCTTC,CASSSVAGGLNEQFF
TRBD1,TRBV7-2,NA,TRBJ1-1,TGTGCCACCCAAACAGGGGGCACTGAAGCTTTCTTT,CATQTGGTEAFF
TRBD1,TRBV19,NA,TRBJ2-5,TGTGCCAGTAGTACGAGACAGGGGCAGCCGGGACGGGAGACCCAGTACTTC,CASSTRQGQPGRETQYF
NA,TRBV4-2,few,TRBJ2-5,TGTGCCAGCAGCCAAACTAGGACAGTGCAAGAGACCCAGTACTTC,CASSQTRTVQETQYF
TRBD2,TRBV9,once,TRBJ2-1,TGTGCCAGCAGCGTAGAAGGGACTAGCGGGACCTTTAACAATGAGCAGTTCTTC,CASSVEGTSGTFNNEQFF
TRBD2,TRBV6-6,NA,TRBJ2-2,TGTGCCAGCAGCCCGACTAGCGGGAGAGGTACCGGGGAGCTGTTTTTT,CASSPTSGRGTGELFF
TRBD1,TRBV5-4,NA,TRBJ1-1,TGTGCCAGCAGCCGGGGACAGGAGAACACTGAAGCTTTCTTT,CASSRGQENTEAFF
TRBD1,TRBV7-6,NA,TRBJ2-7,TGTGCCAGCAGCCAAAGGACAGGGGCTACCCAGGACTACGAGCAGTACTTC,CASSQRTGATQDYEQYF
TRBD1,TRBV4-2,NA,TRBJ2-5,TGTGCCAGCAGCCAAGATCCGCAGGGGGATGGTGAGACCCAGTACTTC,CASSQDPQGDGETQYF
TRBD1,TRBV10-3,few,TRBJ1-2,TGTGCCATCAGTGAGGGAGGGGGCGTAGGAGGCTACACCTTC,CAISEGGGVGGYTF
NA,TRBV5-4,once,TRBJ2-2,TGTGCCAGCAGCTTGGCCGGTACAGCCCTGAATACCGGGGAGCTGTTTTTT,CASSLAGTALNTGELFF
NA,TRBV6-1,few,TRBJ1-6,TGTGCCAGCAGTGATAGGGGATCCCATAATTCACCCCTCCACTTT,CASSDRGSHNSPLHF
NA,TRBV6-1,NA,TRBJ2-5,TGTGCCAGCAGTGTGATACCTTGGGGAGGGGGTGGGGAGACCCAGTACTTC,CASSVIPWGGGGETQYF
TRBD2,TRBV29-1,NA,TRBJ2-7,TGCAGCGCCCTAGGCGAGCGGGGGAGCTCCTACGAGCAGTACTTC,CSALGERGSSYEQYF
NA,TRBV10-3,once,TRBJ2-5,TGTGCCATCAGTGAAGCGTCAGAGACCCAGTACTTC,CAISEASETQYF
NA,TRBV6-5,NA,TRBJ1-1,TGTGCCAGCAGTTACTCGGCAAACACTGAAGCTTTCTTT,CASSYSANTEAFF
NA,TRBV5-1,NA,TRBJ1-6,TGCGCCAGCAGCTTGTTTCCTCGGGGGGCCCCGGTTAATTCACCCCTCCACTTT,CASSLFPRGAPVNSPLHF
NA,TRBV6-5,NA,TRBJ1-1,TGTGCCAGCAGCCTAACGGGGTACACTGAAGCTTTCTTT,CASSLTGYTEAFF
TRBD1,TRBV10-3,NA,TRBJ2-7,TGTGCCATCAGTGATGCCCGGACAGGGATGGAGCAGTACTTC,CAISDARTGMEQYF
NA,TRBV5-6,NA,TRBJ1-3,TGTGCCAGCAGCTTGGCCAGGGCTCGCGGAAACACCATATATTTT,CASSLARARGNTIYF
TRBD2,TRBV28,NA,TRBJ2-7,TGTGCCAGCAGCTCCGGACTAGCGGGAGTGGACGAGCAGTACTTC,CASSSGLAGVDEQYF
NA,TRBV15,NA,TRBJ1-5,TGTGCCACCAGCGCCGGAATTACAGGGTCTCGGCAGCCCCAGCATTTT,CATSAGITGSRQPQHF
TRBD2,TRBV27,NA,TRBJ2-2,TGTGCCAGCAGTTTCAACCGGCCGGGACTAGCGGGAACCGGGGAGCTGTTTTTT,CASSFNRPGLAGTGELFF
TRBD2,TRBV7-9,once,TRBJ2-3,TGTGCCAGCAGCCCAGGGTTCGGGAGGGCCGCAGATACGCAGTATTTT,CASSPGFGRAADTQYF
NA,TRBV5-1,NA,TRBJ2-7,TGCGCCAGCAGAGGGGTGACAGGAAGAGCGTACGAGCAGTACTTC,CASRGVTGRAYEQYF
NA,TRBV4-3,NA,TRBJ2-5,TGCGCCAGCAGCCAAGACCACCTACCCCGAGAGACCCAGTACTTC,CASSQDHLPRETQYF
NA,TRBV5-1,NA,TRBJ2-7,TGCGCCAGCAGCTTGACTGCGGGCTCCTACGAGCAGTACTTC,CASSLTAGSYEQYF
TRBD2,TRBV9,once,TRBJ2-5,TGTGCCAGCAGCGGGGGACTAGCGGGGGTGGGGACCCAGTACTTC,CASSGGLAGVGTQYF